The 27 T cell receptor beta chains in this list originate from one sample, sequenced in a study of cytomegalovirus exposure and HLA in healthy donors. The PCR was carried out with 60 Vbeta primers and 13 Jbeta primers. Some clones are missing from TCRdb's copy, which holds only in-frame ones; the method was immunoSEQ multiplex PCR. Counted here are about 140,000 clones, approximately 73% occurring once; the ten biggest clones make up roughly 14%. Sequenced material: PBMCs. Receptors originate from a human donor in good health.

The chain recombines TRBV4-1 with TRBJ2-1, with 11 bases aligning to TRBD2. Germline values: CDR1 MGHRA, CDR2 YSYEKL. CDR3 length equals 17 residues. J lost 8 bases, V lost 3 bases, and 12 bases had no gene match. The DNA for the CDR3 is TGCGCCAGCAGCCAGTTCCCGCCTAGCGGGGGGTTAGATGAGCAGTTCTTC. This sequence encodes CASSQFPPSGGLDEQFF.

The chain is built from TRBV5-4 and TRBJ2-1; 7 bases agree with TRBD2. Germline V lookup: CDR1 SGHNT, CDR2 YYREEE (reference sequence). CDR3 length equals 14 residues. V shed 2 bases, J shed 3 bases, and the junction held 2 bases outside the gene matches. This CDR3 reads CASSFERGYNEQFF. The CDR3 bases are TGTGCCAGCAGCTTTGAGCGGGGCTACAATGAGCAGTTCTTC.

In this sample, this clone turned up a few times. V is TRBV2 and J is TRBJ1-2; possible D gene TRBD1, 6 bases. V was pared by 7 bases and J by 0 bases, with 12 bases between. CDR3 length: 14 amino acids. Germline loops: CDR1 SNHLY, CDR2 FYNNEI. The CDR3: CASNREGANYGYTF. CDR3 nucleotides: TGTGCCAGCAACAGGGAAGGAGCTAACTATGGCTACACCTTC.

V and J are TRBV18 and TRBJ1-1, with a tentative D call TRBD1 (6 bases). Trimming removed 2 bases at V and 1 base at J, with 11 bases between. CDR3 size: 15 residues. Germline V gene lookup returns CDR1 KGHSH and CDR2 LQKENI. CDR3: CASSPGGAGNTEAFF. The DNA of the CDR3 is TGTGCCAGCTCACCAGGGGGCGCCGGGAACACTGAAGCTTTCTTT.

The chain joins TRBV28 to TRBJ1-5; 9 bases agree with TRBD1. V lost 6 bases to trimming and J lost 4 bases; unmatched junction nucleotides: 10. CDR1 MDHEN and CDR2 SYDVKM come from the germline V gene. This CDR3 contains 16 residues. CDR3 sequence (DNA): TGTGCCAGCAGATTTACCGGGACAGGGAGGAATCAGCCCCAGCATTTT. It is translated as CASRFTGTGRNQPQHF.

The chain is built from TRBV18 and TRBJ2-1; a weak D match, TRBD2 (5 bases). The CDR3 sequence is 14 residues long. The germline V gene has CDR1 KGHSH and CDR2 LQKENI. V lost 3 bases to trimming and J lost 8 bases, with 14 bases between them. As DNA, the CDR3 is TGTGCCAGCTCACCTAGGGCTAGCTCGGATGAGCAGTTCTTC. Translation gives CASSPRASSDEQFF.

The V gene is TRBV6-1, the J gene TRBJ2-3; 12 bases map to TRBD2. The trim removed 8 bases at V and 7 bases at J, leaving 7 bases unmatched. The CDR3 has 14 amino acids. Per germline, CDR1 MNHNS and CDR2 SASEGT. The CDR3 is CASALAGGPHTQYF. DNA for the CDR3: TGTGCCAGCGCTCTAGCGGGGGGGCCACATACGCAGTATTTT.

The chain combines TRBV5-6 with TRBJ2-1, with a tentative D call TRBD1 (6 bases). V lost 9 bases and J lost 7, with 11 bases in between. The germline CDR1 and CDR2 sequences are SGHDT and YYEEEE. The CDR3 has 11 residues. The CDR3 region has the DNA TGTGCCACCAATAGGGGGAATGAGCAGTTCTTC. This codes for CATNRGNEQFF.

This sequence joins TRBV7-6 and TRBJ2-2, with TRBD2 identical over 9 bases. The V segment lost 1 base and the J segment 3 bases; nucleotides outside the gene matches: 6. The CDR3 has 17 amino acids. Germline-derived CDR1 and CDR2 are SGHVS and FNYEAQ. CDR3 nucleotides: TGTGCCAGCAGCTTAGTACTGGCGGGAGGGGACACCGGGGAGCTGTTTTTT. Protein product: CASSLVLAGGDTGELFF. The full variable domain, its missing parts supplied by reference TRBV7-6 and TRBJ2-2, is GAGVSQSPRYKVTKRGQDVALRCDPISGHVSLYWYRQALGQGPEFLTYFNYEAQQDKSGLPNDRFSAERPEGSISTLTIQRTEQRDSAMYRCASSLVLAGGDTGELFFGEGSRLTVL.

The rearrangement links TRBV27 to TRBJ2-7; 7 positions match TRBD2. Germline V gene sequence: CDR1 MNHEY, CDR2 SMNVEV (reference sequence). Trimming at V came to 2 bases and at J to 2 bases, leaving 6 bases not matched to a gene. This CDR3 contains 15 residues. The CDR3, as DNA: TGTGCCAGCAGTTTAGGGGCGGGAGTTGCCTACGAGCAGTACTTC. Protein: CASSLGAGVAYEQYF.

The CDR3 DNA reads as TGCAGCCTAGAACACCAAGAGACCCAGTACTTC. Protein sequence: CSLEHQETQYF. The chain combines TRBV20-1 with TRBJ2-5; D uncertain. CDR1 is DFQATT and CDR2 is SNEGSKA in the germline V gene (reference sequence). This CDR3 contains 11 residues.

J is TRBJ2-1 and V is TRBV19; weak D call: TRBD1 (5 bases). This CDR3 spans 16 amino acids. The ends were cut back, 0 bases at V and 4 bases at J, with 13 bases in the middle. CDR1 is LNHDA and CDR2 is SQIVND in the germline V gene (reference sequence). The CDR3 nucleotides read TGTGCCAGTAGTATAGACAGGGCTGTTTCATACAATGAGCAGTTCTTC. It codes for CASSIDRAVSYNEQFF. The full variable domain, completed using reference TRBV19 and TRBJ2-1, is DGGITQSPKYLFRKEGQNVTLSCEQNLNHDAMYWYRQDPGQGLRLIYYSQIVNDFQKGDIAEGYSVSREKKESFPLTVTSAQKNPTAFYLCASSIDRAVSYNEQFFGPGTRLTVL.

This chain links TRBV12-2 with TRBJ2-4; the table gives TRBD2 as D, unverified against the DNA. TRBV12-2 is a pseudogene locus. The CDR3 is 13 amino acids. The CDR3 protein is CASLAGGPLIQYF. In nucleotides, the CDR3 is TGTGCAAGTCTCGCGGGGGGGCCTCTCATTCAGTACTTC.

The CDR3 loop reads CATSRDPVGRVGTGELFF. The DNA for the CDR3 is TGTGCCACCAGCAGAGATCCGGTGGGCAGGGTTGGCACCGGGGAGCTGTTTTTT. This rearrangement joins TRBV15 to TRBJ2-2; D is perhaps TRBD1 (5 bases). This CDR3 is built from 18 residues. Germline V gene data show CDR1 as LNHNV and CDR2 as YYDKDF (reference sequence). V lost 0 bases and J lost 4, with 18 bases in between.

V and J are TRBV5-4 and TRBJ2-3; 8 positions agree with TRBD1. This CDR3 is 16 amino acids long. Germline CDR1 SGHNT, CDR2 YYREEE (reference sequence). The trim removed 1 base at V and 0 bases at J, leaving 4 bases unmatched. For the CDR3, the DNA is TGTGCCAGCAGCTTGTACAGGGGGTCTAGCACAGATACGCAGTATTTT. Encoded protein: CASSLYRGSSTDTQYF. The full variable domain, with the rest looked up from reference TRBV5-4 and TRBJ2-3, is ETGVTQSPTHLIKTRGQQVTLRCSSQSGHNTVSWYQQALGQGPQFIFQYYREEENGRGNFPPRFSGLQFPNYSSELNVNALELDDSALYLCASSLYRGSSTDTQYFGPGTRLTVL.

The chain combines TRBV6-5 with TRBJ1-2, with D possibly matching TRBD1 (5 bases). The germline gives CDR1 MNHEY, CDR2 SVGAGI. This CDR3 is built from 14 residues. Trimming took 7 bases from V and 5 from J, leaving 17 bases between them. The CDR3 nucleotides read TGTGCCAGCATTCACCGGGGGTGGCCGTATGGCTACACCTTC. This encodes CASIHRGWPYGYTF.

The V gene is TRBV7-8, the J gene TRBJ2-7; possible D gene TRBD1, 6 bases. The germline V gene encodes CDR1 SGHVS and CDR2 FQNEAQ. The CDR3 consists of 14 residues. V was clipped by 5 bases and J by 3 bases, with 14 bases between them. The CDR3 nucleotides are TGTGCCAGCAGCGAACGAGTCAGGGGCTACGAGCAGTACTTC. Encoded protein: CASSERVRGYEQYF.

The CDR3 loop reads CASSTPPYGYTF. Here the CDR3 DNA reads TGTGCCAGCAGCACACCGCCGTATGGCTACACCTTC. The rearrangement uses TRBV4-2 and TRBJ1-2; no definite D call. V was pared by 5 bases and J by 5 bases, with 9 bases between. The CDR3 runs to 12 residues. Per germline, CDR1 LGHNA and CDR2 YNFKEQ.

This chain uses TRBV7-2 with TRBJ2-2; TRBD1 matches 8 bases. CDR1 is SGHTA, CDR2 FQGNSA, per germline. Trimming took 3 bases from V and 3 from J; bases not matched to a gene: 6. This CDR3 contains 16 residues. CDR3 coding DNA: TGTGCCAGCAGCTTGGGCAGGGGGCGGTACACCGGGGAGCTGTTTTTT. Translating it yields CASSLGRGRYTGELFF.

The gene calls are TRBV15 and TRBJ1-5; D perhaps matches TRBD1 (6 bases). V lost 2 bases and J 1 base, leaving 9 bases between the germline ends. This CDR3 spans 15 amino acids. Looked up from germline, CDR1 is LNHNV and CDR2 is YYDKDF (reference sequence). The CDR3 DNA sequence: TGTGCCACCAGCAGATACAGGGTAAGCAATCAGCCCCAGCATTTT. This encodes CATSRYRVSNQPQHF.

The V call is TRBV2, the J call TRBJ2-1, with 9 bases identical to TRBD2. With 7 bases clipped from V and 3 bases from J, the junction kept 4 bases outside the gene matches. The CDR3 spans 14 residues. Per the germline V gene, CDR1 is SNHLY and CDR2 is FYNNEI. CDR3 amino acids: CASIWTSVYNEQFF. The CDR3 bases are TGTGCCAGCATTTGGACTAGCGTCTACAATGAGCAGTTCTTC.

V is TRBV5-4 and J is TRBJ1-2, with 12 positions matching TRBD1. The germline V gene encodes CDR1 SGHNT and CDR2 YYREEE (reference sequence). The CDR3 totals 14 residues. The V and J ends lost 4 bases and 7 bases, in that order; junction bases with no gene match: 5. CDR3 protein: CASSRGTGGSGYTF. CDR3 nucleotide sequence: TGTGCCAGCAGCCGGGGGACAGGGGGCTCTGGCTACACCTTC.

The chain couples TRBV12-1 to TRBJ2-1; the tabulated D call, TRBD2, remains unverified against the DNA. TRBV12-1 is a known pseudogene. The CDR3 totals 16 residues. Here the CDR3 reads CASSPAPGLAFNEQFF. DNA of the CDR3: TGTGCCAGCAGCCCCGCCCCGGGACTAGCGTTTAATGAGCAGTTCTTC.

The V gene is TRBV11-1, the J gene TRBJ1-6; no definite D call. The CDR3 extends over 14 amino acids. V lost 5 bases to trimming and J lost 8 bases, with 13 bases between them. Germline V CDR1 and CDR2: SGHAT, FQDESV (reference sequence). CDR3 nucleotide sequence: TGTGCCAGCAGCCCTCGATTGGGAGATTCACCCCTCCACTTT. This gives the protein CASSPRLGDSPLHF.

V is TRBV9 and J is TRBJ2-5; maybe TRBD1 (6 bases). Germline CDR1 reads SGDLS; CDR2 reads YYNGEE. There are 14 residues in the CDR3. Trimming removed 2 bases at V and 0 bases at J, with 8 bases between. The CDR3 reads CASSVRGNQETQYF. CDR3 nucleotide sequence: TGTGCCAGCAGCGTGAGGGGGAACCAAGAGACCCAGTACTTC.

This clone was seen once. V gene TRBV11-3 combines with J gene TRBJ1-1; tentative D call: TRBD1 (5 bases). Between the trimmed V and J ends, which lost 5 bases and 0 bases, there was a span of 19 bases. The CDR3 consists of 17 residues. CDR1 SGHNT and CDR2 YENEEA come from the germline V gene. The CDR3: CASSRFSAGFMNTEAFF. CDR3 nucleotide sequence: TGTGCCAGCAGCAGATTCTCGGCAGGGTTTATGAACACTGAAGCTTTCTTT.

This clone appeared a few times. Here the CDR3 DNA reads TGTGCCAGCAGCCCAGGGTGGCGAGGCTACACCTTC. Protein product: CASSPGWRGYTF. V gene TRBV28 combines with J gene TRBJ1-2, with TRBD1 as a possible D gene (5 bases). The germline V and J ends were trimmed by 6 bases and 8 bases, with 13 bases remaining between them. The CDR3 contains 12 residues. From germline, CDR1 is MDHEN and CDR2 SYDVKM.